This T cell receptor beta chain was profiled in a study of cytomegalovirus exposure and HLA in healthy donors. 60 Vbeta and 13 Jbeta primers were used in PCR. Only in-frame clones appear in the TCRdb table, and some are missing; sequencing was by immunoSEQ multiplex PCR. The sample has 160,000 or so clones, 78% seen once. Findings and caveats of the study: For TCR beta chains, V- and J-gene trimming was later linked to a missense DCLRE1C variant. Association with HLA alleles at 0.05 false discovery rate was found for some 18,000 TCR beta sequences in a later analysis.

Notes on this clone: Its antigen is unidentified.

Germline V gene data show CDR1 as SNHLY and CDR2 as FYNNEI. The length of the CDR3 is 14 residues. V was cut by 8 bases and J by 0 bases, with 10 bases left in between. The rearrangement links TRBV2 to TRBJ1-4; D remains ambiguous. The sample taken for sequencing was PBMCs. This TCR came from a male donor in good health and CMV-seronegative. The CDR3, as DNA: TGTGCCAGCGAAGCGGGGACAACTAATGAAAAACTGTTTTTT. Its translation is CASEAGTTNEKLFF.